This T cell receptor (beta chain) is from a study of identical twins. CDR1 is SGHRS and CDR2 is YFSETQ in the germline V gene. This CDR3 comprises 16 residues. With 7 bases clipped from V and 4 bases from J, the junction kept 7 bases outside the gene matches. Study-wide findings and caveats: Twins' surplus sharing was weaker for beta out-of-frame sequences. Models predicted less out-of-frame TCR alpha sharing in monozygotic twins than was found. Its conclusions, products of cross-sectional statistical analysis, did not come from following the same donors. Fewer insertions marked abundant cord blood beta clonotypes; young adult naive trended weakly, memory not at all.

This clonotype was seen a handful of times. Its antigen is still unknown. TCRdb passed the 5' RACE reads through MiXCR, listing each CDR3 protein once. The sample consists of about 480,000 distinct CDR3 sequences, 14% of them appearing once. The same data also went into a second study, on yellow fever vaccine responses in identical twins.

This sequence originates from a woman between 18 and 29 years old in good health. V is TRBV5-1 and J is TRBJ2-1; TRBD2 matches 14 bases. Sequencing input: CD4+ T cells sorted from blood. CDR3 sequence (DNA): TGCGCCAGCGCCGGGACTAGCGGGGGTCGTTACAATGAGCAGTTCTTC. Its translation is CASAGTSGGRYNEQFF.